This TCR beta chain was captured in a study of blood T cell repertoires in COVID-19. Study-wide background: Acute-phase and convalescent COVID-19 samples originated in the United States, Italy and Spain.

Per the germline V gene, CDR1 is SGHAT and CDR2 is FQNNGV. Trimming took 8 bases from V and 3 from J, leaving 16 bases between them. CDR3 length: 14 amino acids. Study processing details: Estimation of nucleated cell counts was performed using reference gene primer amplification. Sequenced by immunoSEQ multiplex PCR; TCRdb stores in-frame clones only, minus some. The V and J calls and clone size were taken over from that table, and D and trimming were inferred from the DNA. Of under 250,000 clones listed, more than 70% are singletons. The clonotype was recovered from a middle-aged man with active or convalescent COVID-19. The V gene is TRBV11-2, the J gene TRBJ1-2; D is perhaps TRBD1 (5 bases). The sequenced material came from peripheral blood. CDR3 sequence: CASAGKRSDYGYTF. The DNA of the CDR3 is TGTGCCAGCGCAGGGAAAAGGTCTGACTATGGCTACACCTTC.